Listed here is a single TCR beta chain. This record comes from a study of regulatory T cells in long-lasting Graves disease. Time point of the sample: newly diagnosed GD, antithyroid drugs for less than 3 months. TCR sequences were obtained from RNA taken from PBMCs. Arm-PCR of CDR3 regions and iRepertoire HTBI primers were the basis on which TCR beta libraries were built. TCRdb re-analysed the multiplex PCR reads in MiXCR, keeping a single row per CDR3 protein. The data show some 560,000 distinct CDR3 sequences, with roughly 15% seen just once and 25% held by the top ten. The CDR3 loop spans 14 amino acids. The germline V gene has CDR1 LNHDA and CDR2 SQIVND (reference sequence). V lost 7 bases to trimming and J lost 3 bases, with 13 bases between them. The data also belong to a second study, concerning T cells in Graves' hyperthyroidism and ophthalmopathy.

The V gene is TRBV19, the J gene TRBJ1-5; D gene unclear. This TCR was recovered from a middle-aged woman with Graves disease. The input for sequencing was peripheral blood mononuclear cells (PBMCs), taken at new diagnosis, from a patient treated with antithyroid drugs. CDR3 nucleotide sequence: TGTGCCAGTAACCCAGACGGGATCAATCAGCCCCAGCATTTT. Amino acid sequence: CASNPDGINQPQHF.